This TCR beta chain was identified during a study of type 1 regulatory T cells. Overall study: T-allo10 is a Tr1-enriched, alloantigen-specific CD4 T cell product made in vitro. Study-wide findings and caveats: Tr1 cells had a more restricted TCR repertoire than non-Tr1 cells.

The germline V gene has CDR1 SGHTA and CDR2 FQGNSA. The V end lost 5 bases, the J end lost 0 bases, and 14 bases lay between the germline ends. The CDR3 spans 16 residues. One entry per CDR3 protein, called by TCRdb with MiXCR from the reads. The profile covers fewer than 75,000 distinct CDR3 sequences, with 49% appearing a single time and about 2.1% taken by the ten largest. Note on this clonotype: Its target is not known.

This TCR derives from a human donor in good health. The genes are TRBV7-2 and TRBJ2-4; maybe TRBD1 (6 bases). Sequenced input: cultured non-Tr1 T cells, either the whole culture or a sorted T cell fraction (not recorded which). The DNA for the CDR3 is TGTGCCAGCAGCCCCAGTGGGACACTAGCCAAAAACATTCAGTACTTC. Translating gives CASSPSGTLAKNIQYF. Based on the CDR3 plus reference TRBV7-2 and TRBJ2-4, the full variable domain is GAGVSQSPSNKVTEKGKDVELRCDPISGHTALYWYRQSLGQGLEFLIYFQGNSAPDKSGLPSDRFSAERTGGSVSTLTIQRTQQEDSAVYLCASSPSGTLAKNIQYFGAGTRLSVL.